This TCR beta chain came from a study of T-cell reconstitution after alpha-beta-depleted transplantation in children. This clonotype was seen repeatedly, ten times or more. Trimming removed 1 base from V and 3 bases from J, with 12 bases in between. Germline CDR1 is MGHDK and CDR2 is SYGVNS. This CDR3 is 16 amino acids long. Molecular barcoding with unique molecular identifiers was used for the TCRbeta library. TCRdb itself ran the PCR reads through MiXCR, one entry per CDR3 protein. The sample lists roughly 300,000 distinct CDR3 sequences; 10% were seen once. The V gene is TRBV25-1, the J gene TRBJ1-4; D call uncertain. This TCR was sampled from a human donor who donated a stem cell graft to a child with acute lymphoblastic leukemia. The sample in question was PBMCs from the stem cell graft donor, obtained from the stem cell graft. CDR3 region: CASSEWVPGSNEKLFF. The CDR3 bases are TGTGCCAGCAGTGAATGGGTCCCAGGCTCTAATGAAAAACTGTTTTTT.